This T cell receptor (beta chain) derives from a study of T cell repertoires in cytomegalovirus infection. Across the study: Well-studied HLA-B-restricted epitopes and recently identified HLA-C-restricted epitopes of CMV were both used in the study. Public TCR beta signature analysis indicated the presence of both CMV infection and matching HLA type.

On this clonotype: Its antigen is unidentified.

TCRdb re-analysed the reads in MiXCR, keeping a single row per CDR3 protein. There are about 110,000 distinct CDR3 sequences in the sample; about 30% occur only once, and 81% lies in the top ten. Study-wide results and caveats: CMV-specific TCR beta clonotypes restricted by HLA-C dominated the ex vivo response.

CDR3 length: 14 residues. The ends lost 5 bases at V and 6 bases at J; junction bases unmatched: 9. Specimen: CD8+ T cells from cultured PBMCs, collected from culture after CMV antigen stimulation. This chain connects TRBV12-3 or TRBV12-4 to TRBJ1-2; 7 bases are a match to TRBD1. This clonotype was sampled from a human donor in good health (CMV status not recorded). Some clones in this sample may be carry-over from other donors' samples. The CDR3 loop is CASSATGLGDGYTF. As DNA, the CDR3 is TGTGCCAGCAGTGCGACAGGGCTTGGGGATGGCTACACCTTC.